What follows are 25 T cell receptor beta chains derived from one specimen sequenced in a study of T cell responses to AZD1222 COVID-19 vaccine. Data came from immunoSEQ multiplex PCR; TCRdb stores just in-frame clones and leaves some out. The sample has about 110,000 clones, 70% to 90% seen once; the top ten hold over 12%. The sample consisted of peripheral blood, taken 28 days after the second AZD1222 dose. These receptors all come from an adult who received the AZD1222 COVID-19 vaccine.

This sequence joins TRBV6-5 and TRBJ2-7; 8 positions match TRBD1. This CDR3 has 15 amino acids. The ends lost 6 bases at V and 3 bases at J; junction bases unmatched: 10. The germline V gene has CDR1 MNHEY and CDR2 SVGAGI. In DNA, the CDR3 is TGTGCCAGCAGCTCACCCGGACAGGGTTTCTACGAGCAGTACTTC. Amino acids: CASSSPGQGFYEQYF.

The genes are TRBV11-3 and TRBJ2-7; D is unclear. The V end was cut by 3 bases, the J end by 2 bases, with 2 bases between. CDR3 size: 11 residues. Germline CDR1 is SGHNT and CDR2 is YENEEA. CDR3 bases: TGTGCCAGCAGCTTTGCCTACGAGCAGTACTTC. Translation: CASSFAYEQYF. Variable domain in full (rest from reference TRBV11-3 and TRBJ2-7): EAGVVQSPRYKIIEKKQPVAFWCNPISGHNTLYWYLQNLGQGPELLIRYENEEAVDDSQLPKDRFSAERLKGVDSTLKIQPAELGDSAVYLCASSFAYEQYFGPGTRLTVT.

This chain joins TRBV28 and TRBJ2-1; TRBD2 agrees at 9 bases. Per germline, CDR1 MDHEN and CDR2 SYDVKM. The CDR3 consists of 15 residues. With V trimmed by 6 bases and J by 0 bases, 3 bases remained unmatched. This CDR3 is CASRTSGHSYNEQFF. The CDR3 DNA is TGTGCCAGCAGAACTAGCGGGCACTCCTACAATGAGCAGTTCTTC. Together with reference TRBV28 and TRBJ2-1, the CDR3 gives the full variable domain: DVKVTQSSRYLVKRTGEKVFLECVQDMDHENMFWYRQDPGLGLRLIYFSYDVKMKEKGDIPEGYSVSREKKERFSLILESASTNQTSMYLCASRTSGHSYNEQFFGPGTRLTVL.

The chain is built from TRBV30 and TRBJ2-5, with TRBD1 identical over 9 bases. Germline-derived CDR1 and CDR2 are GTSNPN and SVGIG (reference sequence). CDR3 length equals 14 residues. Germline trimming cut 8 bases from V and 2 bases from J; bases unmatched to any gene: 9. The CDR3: CATNRGPIQETQYF. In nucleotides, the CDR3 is TGTGCCACTAACAGGGGGCCCATTCAAGAGACCCAGTACTTC.

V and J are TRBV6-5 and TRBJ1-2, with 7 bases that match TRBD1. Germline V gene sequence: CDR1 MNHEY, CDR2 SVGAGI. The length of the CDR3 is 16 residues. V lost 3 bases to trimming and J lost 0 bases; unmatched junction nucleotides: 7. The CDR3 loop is CASSYWQGTANYGYTF. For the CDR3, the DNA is TGTGCCAGCAGTTATTGGCAGGGGACAGCTAACTATGGCTACACCTTC.

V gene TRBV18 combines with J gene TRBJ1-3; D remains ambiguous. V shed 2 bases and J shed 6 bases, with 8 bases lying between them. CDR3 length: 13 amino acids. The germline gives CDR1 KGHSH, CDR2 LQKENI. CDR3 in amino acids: CASSPDPSNTIYF. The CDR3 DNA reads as TGTGCCAGCTCACCAGACCCCTCAAACACCATATATTTT.

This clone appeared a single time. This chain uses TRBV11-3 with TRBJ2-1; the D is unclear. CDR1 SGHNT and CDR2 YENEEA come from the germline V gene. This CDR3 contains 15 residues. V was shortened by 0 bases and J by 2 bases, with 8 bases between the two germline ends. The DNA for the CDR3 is TGTGCCAGCAGCTTAGATCAAGGGACCTACAATGAGCAGTTCTTC. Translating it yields CASSLDQGTYNEQFF. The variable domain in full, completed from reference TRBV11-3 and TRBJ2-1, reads EAGVVQSPRYKIIEKKQPVAFWCNPISGHNTLYWYLQNLGQGPELLIRYENEEAVDDSQLPKDRFSAERLKGVDSTLKIQPAELGDSAVYLCASSLDQGTYNEQFFGPGTRLTVL.

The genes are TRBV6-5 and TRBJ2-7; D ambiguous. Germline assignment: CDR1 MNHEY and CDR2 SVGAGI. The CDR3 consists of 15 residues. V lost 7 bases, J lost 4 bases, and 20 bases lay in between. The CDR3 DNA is TGTGCCAGCAACCCCCACCTTAGGACCGTATACGAGCAGTACTTC. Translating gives CASNPHLRTVYEQYF.

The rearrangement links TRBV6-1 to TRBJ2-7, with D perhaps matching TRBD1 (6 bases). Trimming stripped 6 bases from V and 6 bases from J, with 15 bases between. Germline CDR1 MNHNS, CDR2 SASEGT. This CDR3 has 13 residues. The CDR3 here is CASRSQGFGEQYF. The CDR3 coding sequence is TGTGCCAGCAGGTCACAGGGTTTCGGCGAGCAGTACTTC.

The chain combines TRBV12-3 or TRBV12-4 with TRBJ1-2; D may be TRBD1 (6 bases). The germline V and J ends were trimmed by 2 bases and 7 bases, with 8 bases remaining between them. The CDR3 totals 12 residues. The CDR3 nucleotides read TGTGCCAGCAGTTTATCCAGGGGTGGCTACACCTTC. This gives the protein CASSLSRGGYTF.

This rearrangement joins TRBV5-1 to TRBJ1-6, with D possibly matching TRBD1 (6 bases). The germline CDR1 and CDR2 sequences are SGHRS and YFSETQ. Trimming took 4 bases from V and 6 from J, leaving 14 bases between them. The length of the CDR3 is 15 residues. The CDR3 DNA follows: TGCGCCAGCAGCCAAATCGAGGGGGGTAATTCACCCCTCCACTTT. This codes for CASSQIEGGNSPLHF.

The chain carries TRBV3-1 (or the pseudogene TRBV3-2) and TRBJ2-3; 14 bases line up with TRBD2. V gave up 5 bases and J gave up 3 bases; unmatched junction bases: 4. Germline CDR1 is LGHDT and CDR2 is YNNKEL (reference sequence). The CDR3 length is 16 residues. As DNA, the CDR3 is TGTGCCAGCAGCACGTGGACTAGCGGGAGGACAGATACGCAGTATTTT. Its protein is CASSTWTSGRTDTQYF.

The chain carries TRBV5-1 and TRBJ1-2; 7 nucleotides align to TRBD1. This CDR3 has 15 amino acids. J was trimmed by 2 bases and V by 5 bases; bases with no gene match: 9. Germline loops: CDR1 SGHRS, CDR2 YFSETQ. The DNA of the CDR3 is TGCGCCAGCAGTTATTCCTCACAGGGGAACTATGGCTACACCTTC. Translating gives CASSYSSQGNYGYTF.

CDR3 residues: CASSEVRTGPLSYEQYF. CDR3 DNA: TGTGCCAGCAGTGAGGTCCGGACAGGACCTTTAAGCTACGAGCAGTACTTC. The chain employs TRBV25-1 and TRBJ2-7; 7 bases map to TRBD1. The CDR3 is made up of 17 amino acids. The V gene's germline CDR1 is MGHDK and CDR2 SYGVNS. V gave up 3 bases and J gave up 3 bases; unmatched junction bases: 14.

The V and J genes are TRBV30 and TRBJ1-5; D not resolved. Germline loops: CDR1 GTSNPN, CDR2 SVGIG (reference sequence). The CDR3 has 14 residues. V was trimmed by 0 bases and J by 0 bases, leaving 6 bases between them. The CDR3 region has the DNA TGTGCCTGGAGTGTAGGGTATAGCAATCAGCCCCAGCATTTT. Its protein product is CAWSVGYSNQPQHF.

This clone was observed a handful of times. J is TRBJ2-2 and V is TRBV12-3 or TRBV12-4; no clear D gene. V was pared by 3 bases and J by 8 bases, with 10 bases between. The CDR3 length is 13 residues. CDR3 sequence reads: CASSFGRSGELFF. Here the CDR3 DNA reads TGTGCCAGCAGTTTCGGCAGATCGGGGGAGCTGTTTTTT.

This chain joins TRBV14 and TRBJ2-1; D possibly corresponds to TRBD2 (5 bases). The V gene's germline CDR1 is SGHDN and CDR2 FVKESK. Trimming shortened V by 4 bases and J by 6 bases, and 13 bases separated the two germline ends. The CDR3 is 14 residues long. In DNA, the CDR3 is TGTGCCAGCAGCCGCGGGCGGCCCAGCAATGAGCAGTTCTTC. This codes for CASSRGRPSNEQFF.

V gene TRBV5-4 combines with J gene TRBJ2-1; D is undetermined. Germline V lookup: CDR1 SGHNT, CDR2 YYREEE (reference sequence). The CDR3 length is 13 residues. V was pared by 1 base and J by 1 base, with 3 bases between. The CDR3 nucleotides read TGTGCCAGCAGCTTGTCTTCCTACAATGAGCAGTTCTTC. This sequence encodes CASSLSSYNEQFF.

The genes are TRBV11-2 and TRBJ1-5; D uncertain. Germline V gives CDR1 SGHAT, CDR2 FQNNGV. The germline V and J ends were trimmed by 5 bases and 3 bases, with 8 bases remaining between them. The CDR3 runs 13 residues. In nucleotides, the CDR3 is TGTGCCAGCAGCGAAACTTACAATCAGCCCCAGCATTTT. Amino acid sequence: CASSETYNQPQHF.

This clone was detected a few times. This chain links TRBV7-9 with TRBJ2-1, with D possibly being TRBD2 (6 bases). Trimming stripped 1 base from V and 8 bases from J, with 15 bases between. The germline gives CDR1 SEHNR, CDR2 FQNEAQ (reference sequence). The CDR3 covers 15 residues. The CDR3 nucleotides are TGTGCCAGCAGCTTAGTAGTAGCCCCTAGCGATGAGCAGTTCTTC. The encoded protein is CASSLVVAPSDEQFF.

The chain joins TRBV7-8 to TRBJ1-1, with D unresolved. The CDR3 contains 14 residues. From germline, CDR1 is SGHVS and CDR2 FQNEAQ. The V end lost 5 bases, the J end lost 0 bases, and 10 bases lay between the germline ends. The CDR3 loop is CASSTLDVNTEAFF. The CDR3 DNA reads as TGTGCCAGCAGCACCCTGGACGTGAACACTGAAGCTTTCTTT.

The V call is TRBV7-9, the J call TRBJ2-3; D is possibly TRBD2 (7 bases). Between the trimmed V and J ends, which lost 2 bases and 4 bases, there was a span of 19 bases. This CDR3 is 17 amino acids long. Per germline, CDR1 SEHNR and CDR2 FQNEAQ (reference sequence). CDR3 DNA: TGTGCCAGCAGCTTAACTTGGACAGCGGGGACCCCAGATACGCAGTATTTT. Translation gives CASSLTWTAGTPDTQYF. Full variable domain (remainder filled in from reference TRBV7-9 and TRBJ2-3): DTGVSQNPRHKITKRGQNVTFRCDPISEHNRLYWYRQTLGQGPEFLTYFQNEAQLEKSRLLSDRFSAERPKGSFSTLEIQRTEQGDSAMYLCASSLTWTAGTPDTQYFGPGTRLTVL.

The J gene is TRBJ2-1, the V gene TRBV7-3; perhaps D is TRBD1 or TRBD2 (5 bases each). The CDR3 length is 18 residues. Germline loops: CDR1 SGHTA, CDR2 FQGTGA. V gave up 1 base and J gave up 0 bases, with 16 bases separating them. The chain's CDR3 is CASSLSGPEGHSYNEQFF. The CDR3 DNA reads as TGTGCCAGCAGCTTAAGCGGACCTGAGGGGCACTCCTACAATGAGCAGTTCTTC.

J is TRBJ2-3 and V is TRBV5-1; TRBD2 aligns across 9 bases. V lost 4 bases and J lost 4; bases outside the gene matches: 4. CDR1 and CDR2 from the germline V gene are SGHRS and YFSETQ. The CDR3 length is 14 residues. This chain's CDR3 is CASSEIAGADTQYF. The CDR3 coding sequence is TGCGCCAGCAGCGAGATAGCGGGAGCAGATACGCAGTATTTT.

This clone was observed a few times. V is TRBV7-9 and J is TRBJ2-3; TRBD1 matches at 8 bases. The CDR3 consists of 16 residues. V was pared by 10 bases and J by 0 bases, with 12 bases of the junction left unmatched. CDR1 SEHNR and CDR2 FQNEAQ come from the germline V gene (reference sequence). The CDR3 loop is CATKYSDRDSTDTQYF. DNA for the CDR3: TGTGCCACCAAATATTCGGACAGGGATAGCACAGATACGCAGTATTTT.